Below, 23 T cell receptor beta chains from the same sample are listed, as sequenced in a study of radiotherapy plus CTLA-4 blockade in lung cancer. The method was immunoSEQ multiplex PCR; TCRdb's version includes in-frame clones alone and lacks a portion of them. The data hold some 90,000 clones, with approximately 83% observed a single time. The sequenced sample was peripheral blood, obtained from a patient treated with radiotherapy plus ipilimumab. The receptors shown here come from a human donor with non-small cell lung cancer who had a partial response to radiotherapy plus ipilimumab.

The rearrangement links TRBV28 to TRBJ1-2, with TRBD1 identical over 8 bases. Germline V gives CDR1 MDHEN, CDR2 SYDVKM. The CDR3 sequence is 13 residues long. The V segment lost 6 bases and the J segment 5 bases; nucleotides outside the gene matches: 5. The DNA of the CDR3 is TGTGCCAGCAGCTCTCAGGGGGCGTATGGCTACACCTTC. The encoded protein is CASSSQGAYGYTF.

The chain employs TRBV4-2 and TRBJ2-2; 8 nucleotides agree with TRBD1. V lost 4 bases and J lost 0; bases outside the gene matches: 1. Germline V gene lookup returns CDR1 LGHNA and CDR2 YNFKEQ. This CDR3 has 15 amino acids. CDR3 region: CASSRDRSNTGELFF. Here the CDR3 DNA reads TGTGCCAGCAGCCGGGACAGGTCGAACACCGGGGAGCTGTTTTTT.

This chain links TRBV2 with TRBJ2-1; 8 nucleotides match TRBD1. The CDR3 has 16 amino acids. Trimming took 4 bases from V and 0 from J; bases not matched to a gene: 5. Per the germline V gene, CDR1 is SNHLY and CDR2 is FYNNEI. The CDR3 here is CASSGWDRSSYNEQFF. In DNA form, the CDR3 reads TGTGCCAGCAGTGGGTGGGACAGGAGCTCCTACAATGAGCAGTTCTTC.

J is TRBJ1-1 and V is TRBV5-1; unclear D gene. Germline CDR1 is SGHRS and CDR2 is YFSETQ. V lost 1 base, J lost 2 bases, and 12 bases lay in between. This CDR3 spans 15 amino acids. Here the CDR3 reads CASSLYQVDNTEAFF. CDR3 sequence (DNA): TGCGCCAGCAGCTTGTATCAGGTAGACAACACTGAAGCTTTCTTT.

The gene calls are TRBV15 and TRBJ1-1, with D unclear. The germline V and J ends were trimmed by 0 bases and 5 bases, with 7 bases remaining between them. Per the germline V gene, CDR1 is LNHNV and CDR2 is YYDKDF (reference sequence). CDR3 size: 13 residues. In DNA, the CDR3 is TGTGCCACCAGCAGAGATGGGCTAACTGAAGCTTTCTTT. Its translation is CATSRDGLTEAFF.

The chain employs TRBV5-6 and TRBJ2-2; 7 bases are shared with TRBD1. With 0 bases clipped from V and 2 bases from J, the junction kept 4 bases outside the gene matches. The germline V gene has CDR1 SGHDT and CDR2 YYEEEE. The CDR3 totals 16 residues. CDR3 coding DNA: TGTGCCAGCAGCTTGGTAACAGGGGCTAACACCGGGGAGCTGTTTTTT. Residues: CASSLVTGANTGELFF.

The count of this clone is one. The chain couples TRBV28 to TRBJ1-2, with 9 bases fitting TRBD1. Germline values: CDR1 MDHEN, CDR2 SYDVKM. The trim removed 3 bases at V and 8 bases at J, leaving 7 bases unmatched. CDR3 length equals 14 residues. The CDR3 protein is CASSLTGQGNGYTF. The CDR3 DNA is TGTGCCAGCAGTTTGACGGGACAGGGAAACGGCTACACCTTC.

V gene TRBV9 combines with J gene TRBJ2-2, with 11 bases matching TRBD2. The CDR3 is 18 residues long. Germline assignment: CDR1 SGDLS and CDR2 YYNGEE. J was trimmed by 4 bases and V by 0 bases; bases with no gene match: 8. The CDR3 DNA is TGTGCCAGCAGCGTAGTGGCTAGCGGGAGGTTGGGCACCGGGGAGCTGTTTTTT. Its protein is CASSVVASGRLGTGELFF.

The chain employs TRBV7-2 and TRBJ2-1; 8 bases agree with TRBD2. After removal of 6 bases from V and 2 bases from J, the junction contained 6 bases not matched to a gene. The CDR3 is 15 amino acids. Germline V gives CDR1 SGHTA, CDR2 FQGNSA. This chain's CDR3 is CASSFTSGAYNEQFF. In DNA form, the CDR3 reads TGTGCCAGCAGTTTTACTAGCGGAGCCTACAATGAGCAGTTCTTC.

This clone appeared a few times. The V gene is TRBV4-3, the J gene TRBJ1-1, with D unresolved. Trimming left V 3 bases short and J 8 bases short, with 19 bases between. This CDR3 region has 15 residues. Germline lookup yields CDR1 LGHNA and CDR2 YSLEER. The CDR3 region has the DNA TGCGCCAGCAGCCATGCCAGATCGGCAATAGCAGAAGCTTTCTTT. Translation gives CASSHARSAIAEAFF.

This chain connects TRBV19 to TRBJ1-2; tentatively, D is TRBD1 (5 bases). CDR1 LNHDA and CDR2 SQIVND come from the germline V gene (reference sequence). This CDR3 has 14 residues. Trimming stripped 4 bases from V and 4 bases from J, with 13 bases between. CDR3 amino acids: CASSSRDFLYGYTF. In DNA form, the CDR3 reads TGTGCCAGTAGTAGCCGGGACTTCCTCTATGGCTACACCTTC. The full variable domain, its missing parts supplied by reference TRBV19 and TRBJ1-2, is DGGITQSPKYLFRKEGQNVTLSCEQNLNHDAMYWYRQDPGQGLRLIYYSQIVNDFQKGDIAEGYSVSREKKESFPLTVTSAQKNPTAFYLCASSSRDFLYGYTFGSGTRLTVV.

V gene TRBV25-1 combines with J gene TRBJ1-5; TRBD1 aligns across 7 bases. The CDR3 runs 16 residues. The germline CDR1 and CDR2 sequences are MGHDK and SYGVNS. J lost 2 bases, V lost 9 bases, and 13 bases had no gene match. CDR3 amino acids: CASSSFQGGGNQPQHF. The CDR3 DNA follows: TGTGCCAGTTCTTCTTTCCAGGGGGGAGGCAATCAGCCCCAGCATTTT.

The chain links TRBV28 to TRBJ2-3; the match to TRBD1 covers 10 bases. The V gene's germline CDR1 is MDHEN and CDR2 SYDVKM. CDR3 length: 16 residues. V gave up 4 bases and J gave up 3 bases; unmatched junction bases: 7. The CDR3: CASSSAGTGDTDTQYF. In nucleotides, the CDR3 is TGTGCCAGCAGTTCTGCAGGGACAGGGGATACAGATACGCAGTATTTT.

This clone was counted a single time. The chain couples TRBV27 to TRBJ2-2; D remains unclear. CDR3 length equals 13 residues. Germline V gene data show CDR1 as MNHEY and CDR2 as SMNVEV (reference sequence). Trimming took off 3 bases at V and 6 bases at J, with 8 bases between the two ends. The CDR3 nucleotides read TGTGCCAGCAGTTTGGTCGAGGCCGGGGAGCTGTTTTTT. This translates into CASSLVEAGELFF.

J is TRBJ1-2 and V is TRBV5-1; D is perhaps TRBD1 (6 bases). This CDR3 contains 17 residues. Per the germline V gene, CDR1 is SGHRS and CDR2 is YFSETQ. V lost 0 bases, J lost 4 bases, and 19 bases lay in between. CDR3 in DNA: TGCGCCAGCAGCTTGGACCTCTCTAACAGGGTTACCTATGGCTACACCTTC. Translation: CASSLDLSNRVTYGYTF. The full variable domain, in which reference TRBV5-1 and TRBJ1-2 provide the parts outside the CDR3, is KAGVTQTPRYLIKTRGQQVTLSCSPISGHRSVSWYQQTPGQGLQFLFEYFSETQRNKGNFPGRFSGRQFSNSRSEMNVSTLELGDSALYLCASSLDLSNRVTYGYTFGSGTRLTVV.

This chain uses TRBV9 with TRBJ2-1, with 7 bases aligning to TRBD2. Germline V gives CDR1 SGDLS, CDR2 YYNGEE. The CDR3 has 16 residues. Germline trimming cut 3 bases from V and 2 bases from J; bases unmatched to any gene: 8. The CDR3 is CASSGTLAGPYNEQFF. Here the CDR3 DNA reads TGTGCCAGCAGCGGAACCTTAGCGGGCCCCTACAATGAGCAGTTCTTC.

V usage is TRBV7-8 and J usage is TRBJ2-3, with 7 bases fitting TRBD1. The CDR3 is 14 amino acids. Trimming removed 5 bases from V and 5 bases from J; junction bases left unmatched: 7. CDR1 is SGHVS and CDR2 is FQNEAQ in the germline V gene. This chain's CDR3 is CASSQGTAEDTQYF. Here the CDR3 DNA reads TGTGCCAGCAGCCAAGGGACAGCCGAAGATACGCAGTATTTT. Full variable domain (outside the CDR3, taken from reference TRBV7-8 and TRBJ2-3): GAGVSQSPRYKVAKRGQDVALRCDPISGHVSLFWYQQALGQGPEFLTYFQNEAQLDKSGLPSDRFFAERPEGSVSTLKIQRTQQEDSAVYLCASSQGTAEDTQYFGPGTRLTVL.

Turning to this clone: A read error may produce the germline difference seen at one junction end. Within the sample, other DNA sequences also encode this same CDR3. The chain has TRBV6-5 and TRBJ2-7, with a tentative D call TRBD1 (5 bases). CDR3 length: 16 residues. Germline V gene sequence: CDR1 MNHEY, CDR2 SVGAGI. The CDR3 DNA sequence: TGCGCCAGCAGTTACGGGCCAGGGCAGGCTTCCTACGAGCAGTACTTC. The encoded protein is CASSYGPGQASYEQYF.

This rearrangement joins TRBV6-6 to TRBJ1-4, with 7 bases fitting TRBD1. The CDR3 loop spans 14 amino acids. The J segment lost 8 bases and the V segment lost 6 bases, leaving 9 bases of the junction unmatched. Germline assignment: CDR1 MNHNY and CDR2 SVGAGI (reference sequence). This CDR3 is CASSARDSIEKLFF. The CDR3 DNA reads as TGTGCCAGCAGCGCCCGGGACAGCATCGAAAAACTGTTTTTT.

This chain joins TRBV28 and TRBJ1-4, with D perhaps matching TRBD1 (6 bases). CDR1 MDHEN and CDR2 SYDVKM come from the germline V gene. V lost 8 bases to trimming and J lost 11 bases, with 21 bases between them. The CDR3 consists of 14 residues. Here the CDR3 DNA reads TGTGCCAGCCAGTTTCTCCGGGGGGCAAAGAAACTGTTTTTT. It specifies CASQFLRGAKKLFF.

This clone appeared a single time. This chain connects TRBV6-5 to TRBJ2-1; TRBD2 matches at 9 bases. Per the germline V gene, CDR1 is MNHEY and CDR2 is SVGAGI. There are 15 residues in the CDR3. J was trimmed by 2 bases and V by 7 bases; bases with no gene match: 6. The CDR3 sequence: CASTLAGVAYNEQFF. DNA of the CDR3: TGTGCCAGCACCTTAGCGGGAGTGGCCTACAATGAGCAGTTCTTC.

This chain links TRBV7-2 with TRBJ2-7; 11 bases line up with TRBD2. The CDR3 covers 14 residues. Germline values: CDR1 SGHTA, CDR2 FQGNSA. V lost 5 bases to trimming and J lost 3 bases; unmatched junction nucleotides: 3. The CDR3 here is CASSRTSGSYEQYF. Here the CDR3 DNA reads TGTGCCAGCAGCAGAACTAGCGGGAGCTACGAGCAGTACTTC.

V usage is TRBV29-1 and J usage is TRBJ1-3; 8 bases map to TRBD1. J was trimmed by 7 bases and V by 6 bases; bases with no gene match: 8. Germline-derived CDR1 and CDR2 are SQVTM and ANQGSEA. This CDR3 comprises 13 residues. Here the CDR3 reads CSVRTGTANTIYF. The CDR3 region has the DNA TGCAGCGTGAGGACAGGGACAGCTAACACCATATATTTT.